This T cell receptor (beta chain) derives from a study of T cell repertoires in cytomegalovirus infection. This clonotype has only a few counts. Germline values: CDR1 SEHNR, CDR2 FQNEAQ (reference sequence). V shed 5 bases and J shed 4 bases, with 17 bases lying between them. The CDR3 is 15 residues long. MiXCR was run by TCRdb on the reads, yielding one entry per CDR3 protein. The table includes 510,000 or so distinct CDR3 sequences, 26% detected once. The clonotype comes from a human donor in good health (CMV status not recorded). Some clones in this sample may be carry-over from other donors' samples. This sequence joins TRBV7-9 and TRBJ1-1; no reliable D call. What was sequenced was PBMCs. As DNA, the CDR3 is TGTGCCAGCAGCCCCCCGGGGAGTAGTGTCACTGAAGCTTTCTTT. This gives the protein CASSPPGSSVTEAFF.